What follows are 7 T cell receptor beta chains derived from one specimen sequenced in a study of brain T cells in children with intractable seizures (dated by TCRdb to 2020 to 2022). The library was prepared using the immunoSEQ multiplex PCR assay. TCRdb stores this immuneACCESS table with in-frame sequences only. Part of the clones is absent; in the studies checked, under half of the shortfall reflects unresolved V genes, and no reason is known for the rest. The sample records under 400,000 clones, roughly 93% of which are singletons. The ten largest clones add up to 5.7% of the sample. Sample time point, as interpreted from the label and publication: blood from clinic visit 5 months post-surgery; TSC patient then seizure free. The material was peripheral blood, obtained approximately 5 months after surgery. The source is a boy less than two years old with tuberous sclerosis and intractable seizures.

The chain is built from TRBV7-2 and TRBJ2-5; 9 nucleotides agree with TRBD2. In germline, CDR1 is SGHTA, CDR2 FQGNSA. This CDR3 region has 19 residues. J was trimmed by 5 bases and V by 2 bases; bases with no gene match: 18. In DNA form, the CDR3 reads TGTGCCAGCAGCTTAAGCATCTTTCCTAGCGGGACTCCCACGGAGACCCAGTACTTC. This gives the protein CASSLSIFPSGTPTETQYF.

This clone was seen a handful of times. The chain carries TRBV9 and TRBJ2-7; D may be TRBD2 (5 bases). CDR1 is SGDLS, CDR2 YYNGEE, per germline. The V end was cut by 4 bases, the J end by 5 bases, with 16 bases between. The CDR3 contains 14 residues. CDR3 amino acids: CASSPRDRLDEQYF. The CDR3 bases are TGTGCCAGCAGCCCACGGGATCGATTGGACGAGCAGTACTTC. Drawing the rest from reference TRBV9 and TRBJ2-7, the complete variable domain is DSGVTQTPKHLITATGQRVTLRCSPRSGDLSVYWYQQSLDQGLQFLIQYYNGEERAKGNILERFSAQQFPDLHSELNLSSLELGDSALYFCASSPRDRLDEQYFGPGTRLTVT.

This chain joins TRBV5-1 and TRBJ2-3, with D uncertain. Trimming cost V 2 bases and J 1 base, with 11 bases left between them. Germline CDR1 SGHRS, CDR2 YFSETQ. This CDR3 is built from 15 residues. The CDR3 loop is CASSLEPGRTDTQYF. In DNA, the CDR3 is TGCGCCAGCAGCTTAGAACCGGGTCGCACAGATACGCAGTATTTT.

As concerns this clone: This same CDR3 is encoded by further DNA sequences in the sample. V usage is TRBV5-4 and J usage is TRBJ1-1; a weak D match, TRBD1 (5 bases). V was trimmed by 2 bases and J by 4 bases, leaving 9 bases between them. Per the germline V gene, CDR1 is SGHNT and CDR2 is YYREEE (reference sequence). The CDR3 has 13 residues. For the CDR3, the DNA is TGTGCCAGCAGCTTAAGCGGGGGCACTGAAGCTTTCTTT. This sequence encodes CASSLSGGTEAFF.

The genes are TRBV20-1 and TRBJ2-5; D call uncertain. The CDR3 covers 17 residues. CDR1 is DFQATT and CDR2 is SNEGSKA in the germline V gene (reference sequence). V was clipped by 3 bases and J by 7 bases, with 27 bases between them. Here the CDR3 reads CSASIGLPGTVVGTQYF. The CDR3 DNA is TGCAGTGCTAGTATAGGGCTACCGGGTACCGTAGTAGGGACCCAGTACTTC.

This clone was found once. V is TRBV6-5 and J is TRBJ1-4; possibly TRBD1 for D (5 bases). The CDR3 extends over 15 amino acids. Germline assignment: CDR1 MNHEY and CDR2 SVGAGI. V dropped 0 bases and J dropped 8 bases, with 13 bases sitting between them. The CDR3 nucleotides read TGTGCCAGCAGTTACTCTGGAGGGGATCGGGAAAAACTGTTTTTT. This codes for CASSYSGGDREKLFF.

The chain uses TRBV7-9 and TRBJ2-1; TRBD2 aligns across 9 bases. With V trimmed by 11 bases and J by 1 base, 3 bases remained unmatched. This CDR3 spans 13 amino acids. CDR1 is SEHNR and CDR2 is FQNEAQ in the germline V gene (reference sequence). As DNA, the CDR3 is TGTGCCCTAGCGGGAATGTCCTACAATGAGCAGTTCTTC. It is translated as CALAGMSYNEQFF.